In its sample, the clone carrying this T cell receptor (beta chain) ranks as medium-sized. Its antigen is unknown. The germline V gene has CDR1 SEHNR and CDR2 FQNEAQ (reference sequence). Trimming left V 1 base short and J 6 bases short, with 9 bases between. This CDR3 region has 13 residues. The method was immunoSEQ multiplex PCR; TCRdb's version includes in-frame clones alone and lacks a portion of them. The data contain some 97,000 clones, 87% of them singletons. The sample is drawn from a study of T cell responses to AZD1222 COVID-19 vaccine. Findings of the study overall: Targets within unmutated variant regions were reportedly found for nearly half of spike-specific TCRs. Without day 14 samples, only post-peak T cell repertoires were studied. Clonal diversity may have been underestimated, and the donors were mostly white British, with more females than males. Spike-specific TCR breadth and depth grew following two AZD1222 doses.

This TCR was recovered from an adult in good health. V is TRBV7-9 and J is TRBJ1-2; unclear D gene. The sample here was peripheral blood, taken on day 0 of AZD1222 vaccination. The CDR3 loop is CASSLDEGNGYTF. The CDR3 nucleotides are TGTGCCAGCAGCTTAGATGAAGGGAATGGCTACACCTTC.